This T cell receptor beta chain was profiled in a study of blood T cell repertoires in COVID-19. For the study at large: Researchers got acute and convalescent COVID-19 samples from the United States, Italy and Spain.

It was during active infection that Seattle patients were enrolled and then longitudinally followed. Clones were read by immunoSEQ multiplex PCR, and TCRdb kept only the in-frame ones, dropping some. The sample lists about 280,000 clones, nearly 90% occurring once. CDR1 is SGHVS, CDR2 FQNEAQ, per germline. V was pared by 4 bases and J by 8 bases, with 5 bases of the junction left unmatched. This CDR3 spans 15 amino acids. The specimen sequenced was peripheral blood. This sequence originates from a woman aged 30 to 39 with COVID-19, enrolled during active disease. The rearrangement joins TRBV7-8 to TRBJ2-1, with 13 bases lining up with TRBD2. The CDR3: CASSSLAGGPDEQFF. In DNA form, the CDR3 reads TGTGCCAGCAGCTCACTAGCGGGGGGGCCTGATGAGCAGTTCTTC.